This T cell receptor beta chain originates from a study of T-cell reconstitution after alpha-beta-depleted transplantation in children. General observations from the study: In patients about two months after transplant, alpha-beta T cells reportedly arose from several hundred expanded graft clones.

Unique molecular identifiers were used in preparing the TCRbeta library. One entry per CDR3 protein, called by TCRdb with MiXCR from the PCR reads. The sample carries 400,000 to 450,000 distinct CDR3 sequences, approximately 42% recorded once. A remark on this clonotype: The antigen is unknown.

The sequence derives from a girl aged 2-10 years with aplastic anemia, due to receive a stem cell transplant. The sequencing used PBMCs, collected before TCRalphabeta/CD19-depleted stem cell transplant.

CDR3 in amino acids: CASSRDRGDTGELFF. The CDR3 nucleotides read TGCGCCAGCAGTCGGGACAGGGGCGACACCGGGGAGCTGTTTTTT. V is TRBV5-1 and J is TRBJ2-2; TRBD1 agrees at 10 bases. The CDR3 is 15 residues long. V lost 5 bases, J lost 3 bases, and 4 bases stayed unmatched. Per the germline V gene, CDR1 is SGHRS and CDR2 is YFSETQ.